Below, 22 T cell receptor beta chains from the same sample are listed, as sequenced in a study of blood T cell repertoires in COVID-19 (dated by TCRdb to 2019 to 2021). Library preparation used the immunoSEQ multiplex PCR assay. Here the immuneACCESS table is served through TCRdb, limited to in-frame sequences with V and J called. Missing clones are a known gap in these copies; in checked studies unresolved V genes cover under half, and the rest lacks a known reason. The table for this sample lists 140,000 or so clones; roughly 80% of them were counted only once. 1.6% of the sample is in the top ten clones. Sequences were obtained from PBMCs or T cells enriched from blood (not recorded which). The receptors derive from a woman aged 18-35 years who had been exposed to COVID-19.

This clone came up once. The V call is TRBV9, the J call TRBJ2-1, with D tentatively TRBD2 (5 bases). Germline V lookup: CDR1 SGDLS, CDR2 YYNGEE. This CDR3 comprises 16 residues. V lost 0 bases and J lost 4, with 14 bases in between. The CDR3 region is CASSVEGGGPYNEQFF. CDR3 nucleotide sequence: TGTGCCAGCAGCGTAGAGGGTGGCGGGCCATACAATGAGCAGTTCTTC. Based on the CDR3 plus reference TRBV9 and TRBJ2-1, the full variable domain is DSGVTQTPKHLITATGQRVTLRCSPRSGDLSVYWYQQSLDQGLQFLIQYYNGEERAKGNILERFSAQQFPDLHSELNLSSLELGDSALYFCASSVEGGGPYNEQFFGPGTRLTVL.

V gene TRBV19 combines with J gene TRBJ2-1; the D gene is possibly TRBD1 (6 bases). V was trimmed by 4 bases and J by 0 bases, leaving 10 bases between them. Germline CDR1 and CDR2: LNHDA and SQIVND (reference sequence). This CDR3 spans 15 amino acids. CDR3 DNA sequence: TGTGCCAGTAGTACCGGACAGAGCTCCTACAATGAGCAGTTCTTC. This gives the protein CASSTGQSSYNEQFF.

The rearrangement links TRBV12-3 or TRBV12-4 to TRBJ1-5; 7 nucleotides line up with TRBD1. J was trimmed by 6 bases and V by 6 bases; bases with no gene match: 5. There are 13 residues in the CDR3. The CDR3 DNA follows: TGTGCCAGCAGGAGGGGGCGAAGTCAGCCCCAGCATTTT. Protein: CASRRGRSQPQHF.

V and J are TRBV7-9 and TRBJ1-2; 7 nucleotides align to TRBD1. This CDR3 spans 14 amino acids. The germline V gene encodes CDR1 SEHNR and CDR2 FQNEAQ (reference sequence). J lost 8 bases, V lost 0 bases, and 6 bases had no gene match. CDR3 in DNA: TGTGCCAGCAGCTTAGCTCGACAGGGCTTAGGCTACACCTTC. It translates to CASSLARQGLGYTF.

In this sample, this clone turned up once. As DNA, the CDR3 is TGTGCCAGCAGCTCAGGACAGGCCAACTATGGCTACACCTTC. This gives the protein CASSSGQANYGYTF. The chain combines TRBV5-4 with TRBJ1-2; 7 bases line up with TRBD1. With V trimmed by 3 bases and J by 2 bases, 4 bases remained unmatched. Germline V gene lookup returns CDR1 SGHNT and CDR2 YYREEE (reference sequence). The CDR3 loop spans 14 amino acids. The full variable domain, completed using reference TRBV5-4 and TRBJ1-2, is ETGVTQSPTHLIKTRGQQVTLRCSSQSGHNTVSWYQQALGQGPQFIFQYYREEENGRGNFPPRFSGLQFPNYSSELNVNALELDDSALYLCASSSGQANYGYTFGSGTRLTVV.

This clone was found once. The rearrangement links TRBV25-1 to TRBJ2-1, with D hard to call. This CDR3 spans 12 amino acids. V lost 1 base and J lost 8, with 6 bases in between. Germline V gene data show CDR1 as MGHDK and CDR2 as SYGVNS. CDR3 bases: TGTGCCAGCAGTGAATCACACGATGAGCAGTTCTTC. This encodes CASSESHDEQFF.

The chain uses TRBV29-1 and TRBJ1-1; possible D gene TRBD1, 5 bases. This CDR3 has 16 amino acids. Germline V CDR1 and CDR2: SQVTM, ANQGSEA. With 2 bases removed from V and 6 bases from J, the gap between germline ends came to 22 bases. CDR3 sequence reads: CSVERRQPGFLSEAFF. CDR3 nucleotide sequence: TGCAGCGTTGAAAGAAGACAGCCAGGGTTCCTCTCTGAAGCTTTCTTT.

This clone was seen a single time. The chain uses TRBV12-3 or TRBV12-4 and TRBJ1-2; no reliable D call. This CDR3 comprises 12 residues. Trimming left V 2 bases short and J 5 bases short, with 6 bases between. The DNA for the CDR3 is TGTGCCAGCAGTTTATCTGTTTATGGCTACACCTTC. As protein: CASSLSVYGYTF.

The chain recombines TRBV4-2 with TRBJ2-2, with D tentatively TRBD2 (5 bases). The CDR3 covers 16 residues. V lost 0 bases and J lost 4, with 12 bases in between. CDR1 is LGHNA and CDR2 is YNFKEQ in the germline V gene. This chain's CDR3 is CASSQEGLRLTGELFF. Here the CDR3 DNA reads TGTGCCAGCAGCCAAGAAGGACTCCGCCTCACCGGGGAGCTGTTTTTT.

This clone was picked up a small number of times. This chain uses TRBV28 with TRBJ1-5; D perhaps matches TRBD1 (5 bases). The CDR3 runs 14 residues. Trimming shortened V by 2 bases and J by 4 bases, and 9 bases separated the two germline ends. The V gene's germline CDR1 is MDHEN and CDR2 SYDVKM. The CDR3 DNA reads TGTGCCAGCAGTTTAGACAGTTTTAATCAGCCCCAGCATTTT. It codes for CASSLDSFNQPQHF.

The DNA for the CDR3 is TGTGCCACCAGTGACCCAGGGGGTACAGATACGCAGTATTTT. Its translation is CATSDPGGTDTQYF. The rearrangement joins TRBV24-1 to TRBJ2-3; 7 positions agree with TRBD1. The V and J ends lost 4 bases and 3 bases, in that order; junction bases with no gene match: 3. The CDR3 loop spans 14 amino acids. CDR1 and CDR2 from the germline V gene are KGHDR and SFDVKD.

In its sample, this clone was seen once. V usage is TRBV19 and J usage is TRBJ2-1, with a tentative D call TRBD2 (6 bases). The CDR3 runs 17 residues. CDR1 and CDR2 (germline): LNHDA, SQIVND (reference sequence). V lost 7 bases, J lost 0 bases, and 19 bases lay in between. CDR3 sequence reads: CASNSGGVGGSYNEQFF. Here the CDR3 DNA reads TGTGCCAGTAATAGCGGAGGGGTTGGGGGCTCCTACAATGAGCAGTTCTTC. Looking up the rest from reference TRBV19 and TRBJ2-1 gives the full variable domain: DGGITQSPKYLFRKEGQNVTLSCEQNLNHDAMYWYRQDPGQGLRLIYYSQIVNDFQKGDIAEGYSVSREKKESFPLTVTSAQKNPTAFYLCASNSGGVGGSYNEQFFGPGTRLTVL.

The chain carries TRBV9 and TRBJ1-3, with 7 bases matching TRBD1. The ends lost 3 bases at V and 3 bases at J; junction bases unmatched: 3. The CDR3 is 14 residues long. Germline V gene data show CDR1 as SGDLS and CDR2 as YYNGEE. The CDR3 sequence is CASSAGGSGNTIYF. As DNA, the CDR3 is TGTGCCAGCAGCGCAGGGGGTAGTGGAAACACCATATATTTT.

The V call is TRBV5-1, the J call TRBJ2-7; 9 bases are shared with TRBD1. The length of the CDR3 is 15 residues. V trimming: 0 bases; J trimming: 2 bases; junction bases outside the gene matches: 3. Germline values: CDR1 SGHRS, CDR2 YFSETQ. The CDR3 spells CASSLEGQGTYEQYF. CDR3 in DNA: TGCGCCAGCAGCTTGGAAGGACAGGGGACCTACGAGCAGTACTTC.

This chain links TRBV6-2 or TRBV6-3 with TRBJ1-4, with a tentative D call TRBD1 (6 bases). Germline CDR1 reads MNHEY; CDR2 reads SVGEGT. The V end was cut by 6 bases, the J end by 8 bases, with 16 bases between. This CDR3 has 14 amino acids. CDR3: CASSLTDSSEKLFF. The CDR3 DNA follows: TGTGCCAGCAGCCTTACGGACAGCTCCGAAAAACTGTTTTTT.

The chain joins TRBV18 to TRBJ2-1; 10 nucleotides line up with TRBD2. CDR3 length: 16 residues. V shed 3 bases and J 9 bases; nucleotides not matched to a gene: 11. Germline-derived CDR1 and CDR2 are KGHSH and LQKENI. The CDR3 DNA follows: TGTGCCAGCTCACCTGCTAGCGGGAGCTCTTCTCGTGAGCAGTTCTTC. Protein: CASSPASGSSSREQFF.

Written as DNA, the CDR3 is TGCGCCAGCAGCCCGACAGGGGGAGATTCCATTCAGTACTTC. It codes for CASSPTGGDSIQYF. The V gene is TRBV5-1, the J gene TRBJ2-4, with 9 bases matching TRBD1. Germline V gene sequence: CDR1 SGHRS, CDR2 YFSETQ. Trimming cost V 4 bases and J 9 bases; bases outside gene matches: 8. The CDR3 contains 14 residues.

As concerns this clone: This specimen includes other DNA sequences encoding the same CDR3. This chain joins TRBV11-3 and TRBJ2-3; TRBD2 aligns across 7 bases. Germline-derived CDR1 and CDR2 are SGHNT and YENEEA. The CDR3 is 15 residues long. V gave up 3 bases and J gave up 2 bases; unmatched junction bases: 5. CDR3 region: CASSFREGPTDTQYF. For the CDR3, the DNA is TGTGCCAGCAGCTTTAGGGAGGGGCCCACAGATACGCAGTATTTT.

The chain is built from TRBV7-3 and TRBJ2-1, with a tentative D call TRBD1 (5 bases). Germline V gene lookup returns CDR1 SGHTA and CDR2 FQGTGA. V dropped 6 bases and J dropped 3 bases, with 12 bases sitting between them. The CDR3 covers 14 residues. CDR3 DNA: TGTGCCAGCAGTCCCACCAGGGACTACAATGAGCAGTTCTTC. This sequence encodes CASSPTRDYNEQFF.

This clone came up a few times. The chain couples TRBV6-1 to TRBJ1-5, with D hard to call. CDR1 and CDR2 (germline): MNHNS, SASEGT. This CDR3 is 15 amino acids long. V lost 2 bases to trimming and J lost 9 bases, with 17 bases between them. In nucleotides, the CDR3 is TGTGCCAGCAGTGAAACCACACGGGTCAATGGGCCCCAGCATTTT. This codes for CASSETTRVNGPQHF.

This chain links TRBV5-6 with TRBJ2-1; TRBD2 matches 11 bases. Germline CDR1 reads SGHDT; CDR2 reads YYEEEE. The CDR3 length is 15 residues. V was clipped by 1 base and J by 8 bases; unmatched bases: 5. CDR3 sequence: CASSLYSGRAHEQFF. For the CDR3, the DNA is TGTGCCAGCAGCTTGTATAGCGGGAGGGCCCATGAGCAGTTCTTC.

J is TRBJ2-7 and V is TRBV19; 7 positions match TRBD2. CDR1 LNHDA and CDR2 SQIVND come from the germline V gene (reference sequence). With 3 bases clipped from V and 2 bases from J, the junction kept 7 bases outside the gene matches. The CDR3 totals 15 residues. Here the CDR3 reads CASSIVHSGTYEQYF. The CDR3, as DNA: TGTGCCAGTAGTATTGTTCACAGCGGGACCTACGAGCAGTACTTC.